One sample yielded the 3 T cell receptor beta chains listed below, sequenced in a study of blood T cells in healthy people across ages. The use of a sample-barcoded 5' primer and a J-beta primer mix characterized a second PCR of about 6 to 12 cycles. TCRdb fed the 5' RACE reads into MiXCR, producing one record per CDR3 protein. Of 1.2 million to 1.5 million distinct CDR3 sequences in the sample, roughly 40% were seen once. The sequencing input was blood. These TCRs come from a woman aged 18 to 35 in good health.

This clonotype appeared many times. The chain joins TRBV7-9 to TRBJ2-1; 8 bases are shared with TRBD2. The CDR3 totals 18 residues. CDR1 is SEHNR and CDR2 is FQNEAQ in the germline V gene (reference sequence). After removal of 4 bases from V and 8 bases from J, the junction contained 19 bases not matched to a gene. This chain's CDR3 is CASSSNSPGAGGRHEQFF. In DNA, the CDR3 is TGTGCCAGCAGCTCCAACTCCCCCGGGGCGGGAGGTCGCCATGAGCAGTTCTTC.

CDR3 region: CASGAGGIYEQYF. The CDR3, as DNA: TGTGCCAGCGGCGCGGGAGGCATTTACGAGCAGTACTTC. The genes are TRBV11-2 and TRBJ2-5; TRBD2 aligns across 8 bases. The J call may be mistaken, given a closer DNA end match to TRBJ2-7. The CDR3 runs to 13 residues. The germline gives CDR1 SGHAT, CDR2 FQNNGV.

This clonotype has more than one count but fewer than ten. The genes are TRBV7-2 and TRBJ2-4, with 14 positions matching TRBD2. From germline, CDR1 is SGHTA and CDR2 FQGNSA. The CDR3 has 19 amino acids. V lost 1 base, J lost 9 bases, and 14 bases stayed unmatched. The CDR3 DNA sequence: TGTGCCAGCAGCTTAGGTGTAGTATCGACTAGCGGGGGGGCAGTCATTCAGTACTTC. This codes for CASSLGVVSTSGGAVIQYF.